This T cell receptor beta chain emerged from a study of long-term antiretroviral therapy in people with HIV. Germline V gives CDR1 SGDLS, CDR2 YYNGEE. V was pared by 3 bases and J by 1 base, with 13 bases between. The CDR3 has 15 residues. Clinicians in the United States treated all participants with HIV. Cryopreserved PBMC numbered roughly 0.9-11 million per sample before DNA extraction. Researchers report immunoSEQ v3.0 was run at survey level. The table came from immunoSEQ multiplex PCR; TCRdb's copy has only in-frame clones and leaves some out. The table lists 35,000 to 40,000 clones, 94% of them singletons.

This clonotype originated in a woman between 45 and 60 years old with HIV. The chain links TRBV9 to TRBJ1-1; D remains unclear. Sequencing was performed on unsorted PBMCs, taken 4.1 years after starting antiretroviral therapy. The CDR3 nucleotides read TGTGCCAGCAGCGCGTACCCAGACACGAACACTGAAGCTTTCTTT. Encoded protein: CASSAYPDTNTEAFF.